This T cell receptor beta chain comes out of a study of T cells expressing NK-cell markers. The CDR3 covers 14 residues. TCRdb re-called the 5' RACE reads and catalogs CDR3 proteins one per entry, DNA excluded. The sample totals about 440,000 distinct CDR3 sequences. This TCR came from a woman between 18 and 75 years old in good health. Material for sequencing was blood T cells: a sorted CD56 or NKG2C T cell subset, CD4+ or CD8+ T cells, or bulk PBMC T cells (not recorded which). The gene calls are TRBV12-3 or TRBV12-4 and TRBJ2-7; TCRdb returns TRBD2, unconfirmable since there is no DNA. CDR3 region: CASGLSGGPYEQYF.